This T cell receptor (beta chain) originates from a study of radiation and T cells in renal cell carcinoma. The sample's time point: blood 4 weeks post-SBRT, at nephrectomy. As to treatment: 15 Gy SBRT to primary tumor, nephrectomy 4 weeks later. The ends lost 6 bases at V and 2 bases at J; junction bases unmatched: 3. The CDR3 totals 13 residues. Germline CDR1 and CDR2: MNHEY and SVGAGI. Generated by immunoSEQ multiplex PCR, the TCRdb table keeps only in-frame clones and is missing some. The profile shows some 100,000 clones, approximately 82% of them singletons. The origin of this receptor is a man aged 55-75 years with renal cell carcinoma. The sequenced sample was blood, obtained from a patient whose treatment included radiotherapy and nephrectomy. The rearrangement links TRBV6-5 to TRBJ2-7, with 8 bases identical to TRBD1. The CDR3 sequence: CASRQGETYEQYF. The CDR3 DNA reads as TGTGCCAGCAGACAGGGGGAGACCTACGAGCAGTACTTC.